The present TCR beta chain was sequenced within a study of blood T cell repertoires in COVID-19. J gave up 5 bases and V 1 base, and 8 bases lay outside the gene matches. Germline values: CDR1 SGHAT, CDR2 FQNNGV. The CDR3 runs to 16 residues. The table came from immunoSEQ multiplex PCR; TCRdb's copy has only in-frame clones and leaves some out. This sample has 130,000 or so clones, with approximately 84% found just once. The receptor's source is an elderly woman with acute or convalescent COVID-19. The chain combines TRBV11-2 with TRBJ2-5; 9 bases agree with TRBD2. The specimen sequenced was peripheral blood. As DNA, the CDR3 is TGTGCCAGCAGCTTAGGGGCCAGCGGGGGGTTTGAGACCCAGTACTTC. Its protein product is CASSLGASGGFETQYF.